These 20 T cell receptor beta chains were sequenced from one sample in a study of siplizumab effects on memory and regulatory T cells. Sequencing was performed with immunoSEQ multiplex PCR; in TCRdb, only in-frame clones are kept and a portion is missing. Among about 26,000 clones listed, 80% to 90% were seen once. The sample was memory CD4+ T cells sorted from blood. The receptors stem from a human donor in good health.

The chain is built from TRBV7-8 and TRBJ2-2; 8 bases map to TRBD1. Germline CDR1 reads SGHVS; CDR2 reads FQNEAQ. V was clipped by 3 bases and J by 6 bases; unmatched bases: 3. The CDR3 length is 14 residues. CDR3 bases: TGTGCCAGCAGCTTGGACAGGGCAGCCGGGGAGCTGTTTTTT. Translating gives CASSLDRAAGELFF.

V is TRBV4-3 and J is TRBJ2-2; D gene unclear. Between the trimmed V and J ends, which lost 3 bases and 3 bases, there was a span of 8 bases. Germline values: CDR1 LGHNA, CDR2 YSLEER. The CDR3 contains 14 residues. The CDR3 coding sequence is TGCGCCAGCAGCCATGCAATGTACACCGGGGAGCTGTTTTTT. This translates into CASSHAMYTGELFF.

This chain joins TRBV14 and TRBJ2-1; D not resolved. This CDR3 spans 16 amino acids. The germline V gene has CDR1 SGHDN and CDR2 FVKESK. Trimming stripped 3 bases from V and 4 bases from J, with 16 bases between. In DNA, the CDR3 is TGTGCCAGCAGCCAGGCCCGGACCGCGAAGTACAATGAGCAGTTCTTC. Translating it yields CASSQARTAKYNEQFF.

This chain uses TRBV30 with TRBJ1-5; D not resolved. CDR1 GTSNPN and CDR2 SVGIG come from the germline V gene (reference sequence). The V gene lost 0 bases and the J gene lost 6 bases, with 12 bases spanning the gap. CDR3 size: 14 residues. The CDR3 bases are TGTGCCTGGAGTGTGGGCCTAGGGAGTCAGCCCCAGCATTTT. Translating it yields CAWSVGLGSQPQHF. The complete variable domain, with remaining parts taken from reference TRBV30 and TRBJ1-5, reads SQTIHQWPATLVQPVGSPLSLECTVEGTSNPNLYWYRQAAGRGLQLLFYSVGIGQISSEVPQNLSASRPQDRQFILSSKKLLLSDSGFYLCAWSVGLGSQPQHFGDGTRLSIL.

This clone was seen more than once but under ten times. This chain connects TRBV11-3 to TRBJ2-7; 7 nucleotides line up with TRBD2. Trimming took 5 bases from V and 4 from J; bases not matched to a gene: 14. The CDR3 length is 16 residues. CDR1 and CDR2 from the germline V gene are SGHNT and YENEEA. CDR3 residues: CASSLERGGGTYEQYF. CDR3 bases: TGTGCCAGCAGCCTTGAGCGGGGCGGAGGGACGTACGAGCAGTACTTC.

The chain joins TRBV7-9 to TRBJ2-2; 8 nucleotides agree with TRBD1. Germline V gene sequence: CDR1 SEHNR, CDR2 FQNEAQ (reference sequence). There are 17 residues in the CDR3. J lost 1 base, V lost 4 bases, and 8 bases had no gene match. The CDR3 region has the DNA TGTGCCAGCAGCTCTATTGGACAGGGAGGGAACACCGGGGAGCTGTTTTTT. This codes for CASSSIGQGGNTGELFF.

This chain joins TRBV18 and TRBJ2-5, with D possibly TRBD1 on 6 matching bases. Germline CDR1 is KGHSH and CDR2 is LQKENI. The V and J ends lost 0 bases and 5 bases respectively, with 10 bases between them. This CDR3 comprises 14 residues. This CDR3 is CASSPPGQGETQYF. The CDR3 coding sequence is TGTGCCAGCTCACCACCGGGGCAGGGGGAGACCCAGTACTTC.

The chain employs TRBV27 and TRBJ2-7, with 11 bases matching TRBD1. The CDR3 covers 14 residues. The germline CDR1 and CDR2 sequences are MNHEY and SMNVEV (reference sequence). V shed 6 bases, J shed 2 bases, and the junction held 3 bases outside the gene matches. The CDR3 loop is CASSGQGAAYEQYF. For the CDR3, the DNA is TGTGCCAGCAGCGGACAGGGGGCTGCCTACGAGCAGTACTTC.

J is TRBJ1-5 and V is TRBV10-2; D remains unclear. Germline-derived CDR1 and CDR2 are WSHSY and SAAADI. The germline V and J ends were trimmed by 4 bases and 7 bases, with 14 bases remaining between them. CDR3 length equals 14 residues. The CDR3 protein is CASSGPRESQPQHF. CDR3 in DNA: TGCGCCAGCAGTGGACCCCGGGAAAGCCAGCCCCAGCATTTT.

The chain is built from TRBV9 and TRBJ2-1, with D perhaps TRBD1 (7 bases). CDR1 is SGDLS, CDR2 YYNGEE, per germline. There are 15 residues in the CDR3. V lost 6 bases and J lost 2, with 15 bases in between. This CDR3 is CASNQQGRTYNEQFF. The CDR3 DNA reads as TGTGCCAGCAACCAACAGGGGAGGACCTACAATGAGCAGTTCTTC.

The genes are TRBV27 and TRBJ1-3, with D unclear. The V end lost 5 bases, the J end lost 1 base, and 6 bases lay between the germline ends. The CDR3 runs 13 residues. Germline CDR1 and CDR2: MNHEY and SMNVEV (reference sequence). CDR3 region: CASSPQSGNTIYF. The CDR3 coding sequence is TGTGCCAGCAGTCCCCAATCTGGAAACACCATATATTTT.

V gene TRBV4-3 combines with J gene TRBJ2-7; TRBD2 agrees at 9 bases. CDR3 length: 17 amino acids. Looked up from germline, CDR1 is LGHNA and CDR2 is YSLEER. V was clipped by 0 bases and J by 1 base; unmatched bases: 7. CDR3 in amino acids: CASSQELRLAVSYEQYF. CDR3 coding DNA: TGCGCCAGCAGCCAAGAGTTAAGACTAGCGGTATCCTACGAGCAGTACTTC.

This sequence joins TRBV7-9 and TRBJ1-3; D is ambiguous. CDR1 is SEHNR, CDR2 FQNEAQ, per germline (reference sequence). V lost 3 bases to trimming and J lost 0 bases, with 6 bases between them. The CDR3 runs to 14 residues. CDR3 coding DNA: TGTGCCAGCAGCTTCTCGGTCTCTGGAAACACCATATATTTT. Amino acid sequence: CASSFSVSGNTIYF.

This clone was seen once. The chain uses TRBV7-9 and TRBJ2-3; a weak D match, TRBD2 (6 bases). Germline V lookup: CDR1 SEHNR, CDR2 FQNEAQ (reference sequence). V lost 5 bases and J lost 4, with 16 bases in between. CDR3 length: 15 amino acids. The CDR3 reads CASSRATSGADTQYF. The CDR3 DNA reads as TGTGCCAGCAGCCGAGCGACTAGTGGCGCAGATACGCAGTATTTT. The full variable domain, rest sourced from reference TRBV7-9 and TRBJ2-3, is DTGVSQNPRHKITKRGQNVTFRCDPISEHNRLYWYRQTLGQGPEFLTYFQNEAQLEKSRLLSDRFSAERPKGSFSTLEIQRTEQGDSAMYLCASSRATSGADTQYFGPGTRLTVL.

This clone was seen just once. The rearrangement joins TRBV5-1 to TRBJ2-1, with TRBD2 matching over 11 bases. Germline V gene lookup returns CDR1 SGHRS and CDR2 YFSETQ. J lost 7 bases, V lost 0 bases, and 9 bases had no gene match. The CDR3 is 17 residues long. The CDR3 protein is CASSLGRLAGGRNEQFF. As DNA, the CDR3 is TGCGCCAGCAGCTTGGGTCGGCTAGCGGGAGGAAGAAATGAGCAGTTCTTC.

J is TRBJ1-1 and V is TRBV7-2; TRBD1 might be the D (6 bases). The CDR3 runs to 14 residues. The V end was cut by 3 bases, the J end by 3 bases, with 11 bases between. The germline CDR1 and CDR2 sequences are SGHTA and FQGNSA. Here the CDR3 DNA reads TGTGCCAGCAGCTTGGACAGCGCGGACACTGAAGCTTTCTTT. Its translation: CASSLDSADTEAFF.

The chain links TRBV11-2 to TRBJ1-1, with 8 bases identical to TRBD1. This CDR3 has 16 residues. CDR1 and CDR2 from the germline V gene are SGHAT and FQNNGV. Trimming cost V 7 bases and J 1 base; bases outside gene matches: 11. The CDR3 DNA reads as TGTGCCAGCAAACCGCCTTGGACAGGGAAGAACACTGAAGCTTTCTTT. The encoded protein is CASKPPWTGKNTEAFF.

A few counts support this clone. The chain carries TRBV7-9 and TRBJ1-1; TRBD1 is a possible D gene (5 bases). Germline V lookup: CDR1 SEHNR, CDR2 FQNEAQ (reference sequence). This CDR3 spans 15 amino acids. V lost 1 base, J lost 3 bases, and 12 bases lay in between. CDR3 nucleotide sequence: TGTGCCAGCAGCTTAGGAGGGGCGGGGGACACTGAAGCTTTCTTT. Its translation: CASSLGGAGDTEAFF.

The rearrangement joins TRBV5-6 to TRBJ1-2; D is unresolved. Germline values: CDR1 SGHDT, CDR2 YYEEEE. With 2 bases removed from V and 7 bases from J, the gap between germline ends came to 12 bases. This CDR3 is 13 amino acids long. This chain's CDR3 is CASSFSGSSGYTF. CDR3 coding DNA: TGTGCCAGCAGCTTCTCTGGGAGCTCTGGCTACACCTTC.

This chain's CDR3 is CASSEERLHGADTQYF. CDR3 nucleotide sequence: TGTGCCAGCAGTGAAGAAAGGCTTCACGGCGCAGATACGCAGTATTTT. The chain carries TRBV25-1 and TRBJ2-3; D remains ambiguous. CDR3 length equals 16 residues. Germline assignment: CDR1 MGHDK and CDR2 SYGVNS. Trimming took 2 bases from V and 4 from J, leaving 16 bases between them.